These 20 T cell receptor beta chains came from one sample sequenced in a study of blood T cell repertoires in COVID-19. Sequenced by immunoSEQ multiplex PCR; TCRdb stores in-frame clones only, minus some. The data contain roughly 140,000 clones, roughly 86% of them singletons. Sequenced sample: peripheral blood. The receptors come from a man in his sixties or seventies with acute or convalescent COVID-19.

The rearrangement links TRBV7-6 to TRBJ1-1, with D possibly being TRBD1 (5 bases). V was cut by 3 bases and J by 3 bases, with 14 bases left in between. Germline V gene data show CDR1 as SGHVS and CDR2 as FNYEAQ. The length of the CDR3 is 15 residues. The CDR3 loop reads CASSFLSGGHTEAFF. The CDR3 region has the DNA TGTGCCAGCAGCTTTTTATCGGGGGGTCACACTGAAGCTTTCTTT.

The chain couples TRBV25-1 to TRBJ1-2; TRBD1 agrees at 7 bases. Germline CDR1 MGHDK, CDR2 SYGVNS. There are 13 residues in the CDR3. Unmatched junction bases numbered 4, after V lost 3 bases and J lost 6 bases. The CDR3 DNA follows: TGTGCCAGCAGTGACGACAGGGCAGATGGCTACACCTTC. This codes for CASSDDRADGYTF.

The rearrangement joins TRBV12-3 or TRBV12-4 to TRBJ1-5; a possible D gene is TRBD1 (6 bases). CDR3 length: 12 amino acids. Trimming stripped 5 bases from V and 7 bases from J, with 9 bases between. The CDR3: CASSGTPQPQHF. CDR3 sequence (DNA): TGTGCCAGCAGTGGGACACCCCAGCCCCAGCATTTT.

CDR3 nucleotides: TGCGCCAGCAGCCAACCATTGACAGGGGGATTGTATAATTCACCCCTCCACTTT. Protein sequence: CASSQPLTGGLYNSPLHF. This chain links TRBV4-1 with TRBJ1-6; 9 bases align to TRBD1. V shed 2 bases, J shed 4 bases, and the junction held 9 bases outside the gene matches. The CDR3 runs to 18 residues. From germline, CDR1 is MGHRA and CDR2 YSYEKL.

The J gene is TRBJ2-1, the V gene TRBV27; 9 positions match TRBD2. CDR1 and CDR2 from the germline V gene are MNHEY and SMNVEV (reference sequence). The J segment lost 8 bases and the V segment lost 6 bases, leaving 14 bases of the junction unmatched. The CDR3 has 16 amino acids. In nucleotides, the CDR3 is TGTGCCAGCAGACCCATTAGTAGCGGGAGCCTCTATGAGCAGTTCTTC. This encodes CASRPISSGSLYEQFF.

The chain links TRBV5-1 to TRBJ2-6; 9 bases line up with TRBD1. Germline CDR1 SGHRS, CDR2 YFSETQ. V lost 4 bases to trimming and J lost 0 bases; unmatched junction nucleotides: 11. This CDR3 is built from 19 residues. The DNA for the CDR3 is TGCGCCAGCAGCGTCAGACCGGGACAGGGTCGCTCTGGGGCCAACGTCCTGACTTTC. It codes for CASSVRPGQGRSGANVLTF.

This rearrangement joins TRBV19 to TRBJ2-5; 8 nucleotides line up with TRBD1. V shed 5 bases, J shed 6 bases, and the junction held 8 bases outside the gene matches. CDR1 is LNHDA and CDR2 is SQIVND in the germline V gene (reference sequence). The CDR3 spans 14 residues. CDR3 protein: CASSVGTGRKTQYF. CDR3 sequence (DNA): TGTGCCAGTAGTGTTGGGACAGGCAGGAAGACCCAGTACTTC.

This clone appeared once. As DNA, the CDR3 is TGTGCCATCAGTAGCATGAACACTGAAGCTTTCTTT. As protein: CAISSMNTEAFF. The chain uses TRBV10-3 and TRBJ1-1; D is undetermined. CDR3 length: 12 residues. The V gene lost 5 bases and the J gene lost 0 bases, with 4 bases spanning the gap. Germline CDR1 is ENHRY and CDR2 is SYGVKD.

The chain is built from TRBV9 and TRBJ2-7, with a weak D call TRBD1 (5 bases). The CDR3 is made up of 13 amino acids. Germline V gives CDR1 SGDLS, CDR2 YYNGEE. Between the trimmed V and J ends, which lost 0 bases and 3 bases, there was a span of 7 bases. The chain's CDR3 is CASSVAQGYEQYF. CDR3 DNA: TGTGCCAGCAGCGTAGCTCAGGGCTACGAGCAGTACTTC.

The CDR3 is CAWKKTGGAREKLFF. CDR3 bases: TGTGCCTGGAAAAAGACTGGGGGGGCTCGGGAAAAACTGTTTTTT. The chain recombines TRBV30 with TRBJ1-4; D may be TRBD1 (6 bases). Trimming removed 4 bases from V and 8 bases from J, with 20 bases in between. The CDR3 length is 15 residues. Germline values: CDR1 GTSNPN, CDR2 SVGIG (reference sequence).

The chain recombines TRBV19 with TRBJ1-5; D might be TRBD1 (6 bases). The ends were cut back, 6 bases at V and 1 base at J, with 10 bases in the middle. The CDR3 is made up of 14 amino acids. Germline CDR1 LNHDA, CDR2 SQIVND (reference sequence). In nucleotides, the CDR3 is TGTGCCAGTAGGATTACAGGGAGCAATCAGCCCCAGCATTTT. Amino acid sequence: CASRITGSNQPQHF.

The chain couples TRBV7-2 to TRBJ2-1; D is unclear. Germline V gene data show CDR1 as SGHTA and CDR2 as FQGNSA. Trimming removed 2 bases from V and 9 bases from J, with 23 bases in between. The CDR3 is made up of 17 amino acids. In DNA, the CDR3 is TGTGCCAGCAGCTTACTTGGGCAGGCCAGCACAATTGGTGAGCAGTTCTTC. Its protein product is CASSLLGQASTIGEQFF. Together with reference TRBV7-2 and TRBJ2-1, the CDR3 gives the full variable domain: GAGVSQSPSNKVTEKGKDVELRCDPISGHTALYWYRQSLGQGLEFLIYFQGNSAPDKSGLPSDRFSAERTGGSVSTLTIQRTQQEDSAVYLCASSLLGQASTIGEQFFGPGTRLTVL.

CDR3 sequence (DNA): TGTGCCAGCAGAGGGGCAGGTAGCGGGGGCTCCGGGGAGCTGTTTTTT. It encodes CASRGAGSGGSGELFF. V and J are TRBV4-2 and TRBJ2-2, with 9 bases lining up with TRBD2. The CDR3 covers 16 residues. V shed 6 bases, J shed 6 bases, and the junction held 11 bases outside the gene matches. The germline CDR1 and CDR2 sequences are LGHNA and YNFKEQ.

This clone was counted a few times. The J gene is TRBJ1-2, the V gene TRBV5-4; TRBD1 matches at 7 bases. Germline V gene sequence: CDR1 SGHNT, CDR2 YYREEE (reference sequence). The CDR3 is 13 residues long. V gave up 4 bases and J gave up 5 bases; unmatched junction bases: 5. DNA for the CDR3: TGTGCCAGCAGCCACGACAGGGCGTATGGCTACACCTTC. Translation gives CASSHDRAYGYTF.

The CDR3 spells CASSMDRLYEQYF. CDR3 sequence (DNA): TGTGCCAGCAGCATGGACAGGCTCTACGAGCAGTACTTC. The chain combines TRBV7-8 with TRBJ2-7; 7 nucleotides match TRBD1. The V segment lost 5 bases and the J segment 3 bases; nucleotides outside the gene matches: 4. CDR3 length equals 13 residues. Germline V gene lookup returns CDR1 SGHVS and CDR2 FQNEAQ.

The chain employs TRBV30 and TRBJ2-3; possible D gene TRBD2, 6 bases. This CDR3 is built from 13 residues. Germline CDR1 reads GTSNPN; CDR2 reads SVGIG (reference sequence). V gave up 7 bases and J gave up 6 bases, with 17 bases separating them. CDR3 nucleotide sequence: TGTGCCTCCCAAGCTATTGGGGGGGATACGCAGTATTTT. This encodes CASQAIGGDTQYF.

The V call is TRBV10-3, the J call TRBJ2-7; 10 bases are a match to TRBD2. Per germline, CDR1 ENHRY and CDR2 SYGVKD. V gave up 8 bases and J gave up 1 base; unmatched junction bases: 5. CDR3 length equals 14 residues. The CDR3 spells CAIGELAGSYEQYF. The CDR3 DNA reads as TGTGCCATCGGGGAACTAGCGGGATCCTACGAGCAGTACTTC.

The gene calls are TRBV2 and TRBJ1-6; possible D gene TRBD1, 5 bases. CDR3 length: 14 residues. Germline V gene lookup returns CDR1 SNHLY and CDR2 FYNNEI. With 7 bases removed from V and 8 bases from J, the gap between germline ends came to 15 bases. CDR3 sequence: CASKGPREDSPLHF. For the CDR3, the DNA is TGTGCCAGCAAGGGACCCCGGGAGGATTCACCCCTCCACTTT.

This clone was counted once. The gene calls are TRBV13 and TRBJ2-7, with 7 bases lining up with TRBD1. V was pared by 4 bases and J by 2 bases, with 11 bases of the junction left unmatched. Germline CDR1 PRHDT, CDR2 FYEKMQ (reference sequence). CDR3 length: 16 residues. The CDR3 sequence is CASSSRTGQTPYEQYF. The CDR3 nucleotides are TGTGCCAGCAGCTCCCGGACAGGACAAACTCCCTACGAGCAGTACTTC.

This clone appeared a few times. The chain has TRBV4-2 and TRBJ2-3; the D is unclear. Trimming removed 0 bases at V and 3 bases at J, with 13 bases between. The CDR3 consists of 16 residues. CDR1 and CDR2 (germline): LGHNA, YNFKEQ. In nucleotides, the CDR3 is TGTGCCAGCAGCCAAGAGAGGTTTCTAGGAACAGATACGCAGTATTTT. Its translation: CASSQERFLGTDTQYF.